The sequence of this T cell receptor beta chain was determined in a study of T cell changes during pregnancy in multiple sclerosis. The V gene end was trimmed by 4 bases and the J gene end by 2 bases; junction bases not matched to a gene: 11. The CDR3 runs to 17 residues. Looked up from germline, CDR1 is SEHNR and CDR2 is FQNEAQ (reference sequence). Clones were read by immunoSEQ multiplex PCR, and TCRdb kept only the in-frame ones, dropping some. The repertoire includes around 80,000 clones, roughly 94% of them detected once, and over 1.1% sits in the top ten. The source material was peripheral blood, sampled before pregnancy. The sequence derives from a female donor with multiple sclerosis, enrolled in a pregnancy study. The V call is TRBV7-9, the J call TRBJ1-1; 9 nucleotides agree with TRBD1. The CDR3 reads CASSSTRDRVLNTEAFF. The CDR3 nucleotides are TGTGCCAGCAGCTCCACCCGGGACAGGGTCCTCAACACTGAAGCTTTCTTT. The variable domain in full, with the rest retrieved from reference TRBV7-9 and TRBJ1-1, is DTGVSQNPRHKITKRGQNVTFRCDPISEHNRLYWYRQTLGQGPEFLTYFQNEAQLEKSRLLSDRFSAERPKGSFSTLEIQRTEQGDSAMYLCASSSTRDRVLNTEAFFGQGTRLTVV.